What follows is one T cell receptor (beta chain) and its context. Its antigen is unidentified. The sample is drawn from a study of beta chain features in type 1 diabetes. Study findings and constraints: More deletions and fewer insertions at VDJ junctions were found in patients with type 1 diabetes. All four CD4+ subsets of Type 1 diabetes patients contained TCRB CDR3s that were moderately but significantly shorter. A closer apparent resemblance between naive, central memory and Treg TCRB repertoires was seen in patients than in healthy donors.

Of the isolated RNA, all was reverse transcribed, and so the sequenced material was expressed TCRB transcripts. The method was immunoSEQ multiplex PCR; TCRdb's version includes in-frame clones alone and lacks a portion of them. This sample has roughly 150,000 clones, with about a tenth found just once. The germline gives CDR1 LGHNA, CDR2 YSLEER. The CDR3 extends over 18 amino acids. Trimming stripped 1 base from V and 2 bases from J, with 19 bases between. The chain employs TRBV4-3 and TRBJ2-3, with D tentatively TRBD1 (6 bases). This clonotype originated in a man younger than 45 with type 1 diabetes. The source material was central memory CD4+ T cells from blood. The CDR3 loop is CASSQAHVQGYYTDTQYF. CDR3 DNA sequence: TGCGCCAGCAGCCAAGCACATGTACAGGGATACTACACAGATACGCAGTATTTT.